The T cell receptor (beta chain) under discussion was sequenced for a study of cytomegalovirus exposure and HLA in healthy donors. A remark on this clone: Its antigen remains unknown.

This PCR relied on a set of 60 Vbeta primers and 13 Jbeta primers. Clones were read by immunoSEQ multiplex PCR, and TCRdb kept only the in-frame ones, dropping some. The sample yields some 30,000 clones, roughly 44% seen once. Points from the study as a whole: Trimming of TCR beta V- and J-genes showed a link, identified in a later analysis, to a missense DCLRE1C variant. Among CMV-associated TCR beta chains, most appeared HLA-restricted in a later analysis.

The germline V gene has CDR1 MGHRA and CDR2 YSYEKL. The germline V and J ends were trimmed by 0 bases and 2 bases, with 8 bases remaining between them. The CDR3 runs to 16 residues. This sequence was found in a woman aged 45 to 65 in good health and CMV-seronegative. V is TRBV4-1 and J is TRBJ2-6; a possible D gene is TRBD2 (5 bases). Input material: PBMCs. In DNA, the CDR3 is TGCGCCAGCAGCCAAGATCCGCGGGCTGGGGCCAACGTCCTGACTTTC. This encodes CASSQDPRAGANVLTF.